This TCR beta chain was profiled in a study of blood T cell repertoires in COVID-19. Study information: The study drew acute and convalescent COVID-19 samples from the United States, Italy and Spain. PBMCs, B-cell-depleted T cells, or T cells provided the cDNA or gDNA that made up the material.

How the authors handled the data: Amplification with reference gene primers provided the estimates of nucleated cell counts. Here immunoSEQ multiplex PCR was the method, and the copy in TCRdb shows in-frame clones only, minus some. That table furnishes V, J and clone size, whereas the DNA furnished D and trimming. The data show about 220,000 clones, around 82% seen once. In germline, CDR1 is SQVTM, CDR2 ANQGSEA. V was clipped by 2 bases and J by 3 bases, with 10 bases between them. The CDR3 has 13 amino acids. This TCR derives from a human donor in a cohort sampled during active COVID-19. The sequencing input was peripheral blood. The rearrangement uses TRBV29-1 and TRBJ1-2, with D possibly matching TRBD1 (5 bases). CDR3 residues: CSVETGEDYGYTF. DNA of the CDR3: TGCAGCGTTGAAACGGGGGAAGACTATGGCTACACCTTC.